This T cell receptor (beta chain) came from a study of OX40 agonist ivuxolimab in advanced cancers. Across the whole study: Dose-escalation subjects each had hepatocellular carcinoma, melanoma, renal cell or head and neck cancer.

Clones were read by immunoSEQ multiplex PCR, and TCRdb kept only the in-frame ones, dropping some. The sample lists 65,000 to 95,000 clones; around nine tenths were seen once. The CDR3 covers 19 residues. Germline values: CDR1 SEHNR, CDR2 FQNEAQ (reference sequence). The V end was cut by 4 bases, the J end by 6 bases, with 27 bases between. Exclusion of a patient followed from autoimmune disease history or systemic immunosuppression. The chain uses TRBV7-9 and TRBJ2-2; D is possibly TRBD2 (7 bases). Sequences were derived from CD4+ or CD8+ T cells sorted from blood, sampled in a trial of the OX40 agonist ivuxolimab. The TCR sequence derives from an adult with an advanced solid tumor such as melanoma, head and neck, liver or kidney cancer. CDR3 region: CASSYSRGHPKWIAGELFF. The CDR3 DNA is TGTGCCAGCAGCTATTCGCGGGGGCACCCTAAATGGATCGCCGGGGAGCTGTTTTTT. Filled out from reference TRBV7-9 and TRBJ2-2, the complete variable domain reads DTGVSQNPRHKITKRGQNVTFRCDPISEHNRLYWYRQTLGQGPEFLTYFQNEAQLEKSRLLSDRFSAERPKGSFSTLEIQRTEQGDSAMYLCASSYSRGHPKWIAGELFFGEGSRLTVL.